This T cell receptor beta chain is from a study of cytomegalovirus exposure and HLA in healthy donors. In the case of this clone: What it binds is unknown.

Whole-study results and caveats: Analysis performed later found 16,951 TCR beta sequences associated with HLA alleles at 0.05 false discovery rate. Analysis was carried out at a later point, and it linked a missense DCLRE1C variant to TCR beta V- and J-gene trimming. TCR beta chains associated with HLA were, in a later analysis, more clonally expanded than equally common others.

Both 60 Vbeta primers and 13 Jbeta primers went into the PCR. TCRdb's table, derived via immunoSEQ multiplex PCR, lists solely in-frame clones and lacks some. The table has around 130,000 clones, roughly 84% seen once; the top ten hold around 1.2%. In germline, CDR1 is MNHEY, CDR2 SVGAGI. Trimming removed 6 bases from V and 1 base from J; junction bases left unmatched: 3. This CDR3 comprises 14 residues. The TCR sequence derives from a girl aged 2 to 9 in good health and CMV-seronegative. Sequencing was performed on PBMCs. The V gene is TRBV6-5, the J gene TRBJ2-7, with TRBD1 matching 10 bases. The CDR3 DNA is TGTGCCAGCAGGTCGGGACAGGGGTCCTACGAGCAGTACTTC. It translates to CASRSGQGSYEQYF.